A single T cell receptor (beta chain) is shown here with its context. What it binds is not known. The data were taken from a study of T cell repertoires in cytomegalovirus infection. Study background: Through public TCR beta signatures, both CMV infection and matching HLA type were indicated.

V dropped 5 bases and J dropped 10 bases, with 17 bases sitting between them. Looked up from germline, CDR1 is LNHDA and CDR2 is SQIVND (reference sequence). This CDR3 is 14 amino acids long. TCRdb processed the reads anew with MiXCR; each CDR3 protein has one entry. The profile shows 900,000 to 950,000 distinct CDR3 sequences, about a third of them singletons. The sequence was collected from a human donor in good health (CMV status not recorded). Some clones in this sample may be carry-over from other donors' samples. The material was cultured CD8+ T cells from PBMCs, obtained from culture after CMV antigen stimulation. The chain joins TRBV19 to TRBJ1-4, with D possibly TRBD1 on 6 matching bases. DNA of the CDR3: TGTGCCAGTAGTTCTGGGGGCGATCGGCGAAAACTGTTTTTT. This translates into CASSSGGDRRKLFF.